This section outlines one TCR beta chain sequence together with its context. The sample originates from a study of blood T cell repertoires in COVID-19. This table comes from immunoSEQ multiplex PCR, and its TCRdb copy is limited to in-frame clones, with some not included. This sample has 100,000 to 150,000 clones; around 87% occur once, and the top ten carry 6.5% to 9%. The V end was cut by 5 bases, the J end by 12 bases, with 11 bases between. There are 12 residues in the CDR3. The chain joins TRBV12-3 or TRBV12-4 to TRBJ1-6; weak D call: TRBD1 (5 bases). This receptor was obtained from a man aged 50 to 60 with acute or convalescent COVID-19. The sample was peripheral blood. CDR3 DNA sequence: TGTGCCAGCAGTACACCGGGGGAACCCCTCCACTTT. It is translated as CASSTPGEPLHF.